These 5 T cell receptor beta chains were all obtained from the same sample, sequenced in a study of shared clonotypes between healthy human individuals. Only in-frame clones appear in the TCRdb table, and some are missing; sequencing was by immunoSEQ multiplex PCR. The sample includes 2 million to 3 million clones, 80% to 95% of them seen just once. The sequenced sample consisted of naive CD4+ T cells from PBMCs. As for subset: CD45RA+ positively selected. These receptor sequences come from a man aged 18 to 35 in good health. Some clones in this sample may be carry-over from other donors' samples.

As for this clone: Other DNA sequences within the sample encode an identical CDR3. V gene TRBV6-5 combines with J gene TRBJ2-7; D might be TRBD2 (5 bases). The germline V gene encodes CDR1 MNHEY and CDR2 SVGAGI. Trimming shortened V by 2 bases and J by 3 bases, and 8 bases separated the two germline ends. The CDR3 is made up of 13 amino acids. DNA of the CDR3: TGTGCCAGCAGTTACCGGGGAGACTACGAGCAGTACTTC. This sequence encodes CASSYRGDYEQYF.

CDR3: CASSLTRLGDGETQYF. CDR3 nucleotides: TGTGCCAGCAGCTTAACTCGGCTGGGGGACGGAGAGACCCAGTACTTC. J is TRBJ2-5 and V is TRBV7-3, with D perhaps assigned TRBD1 or TRBD2 (5 bases each). Trimming shortened V by 0 bases and J by 4 bases, and 15 bases separated the two germline ends. This CDR3 is 16 amino acids long. Germline values: CDR1 SGHTA, CDR2 FQGTGA.

This clone appeared once. V usage is TRBV5-8 and J usage is TRBJ2-3, with D possibly matching TRBD1 (5 bases). This CDR3 is built from 15 residues. CDR1 SGHTS and CDR2 YDEGEE come from the germline V gene. Trimming removed 1 base at V and 3 bases at J, with 12 bases between. CDR3 DNA: TGTGCCAGCAGCTTGAGGGCAGGGTGGACAGATACGCAGTATTTT. Protein sequence: CASSLRAGWTDTQYF.

This rearrangement joins TRBV7-2 to TRBJ2-2; perhaps TRBD2 as D (6 bases). Germline CDR1 SGHTA, CDR2 FQGNSA. The CDR3 sequence is 17 residues long. V was shortened by 2 bases and J by 6 bases, with 19 bases between the two germline ends. CDR3 coding DNA: TGTGCCAGCAGCTTAAACTCGGCTAGCGCTATGCCCGGGGAGCTGTTTTTT. Translation gives CASSLNSASAMPGELFF. The whole variable domain, filled in from reference TRBV7-2 and TRBJ2-2, reads GAGVSQSPSNKVTEKGKDVELRCDPISGHTALYWYRQSLGQGLEFLIYFQGNSAPDKSGLPSDRFSAERTGGSVSTLTIQRTQQEDSAVYLCASSLNSASAMPGELFFGEGSRLTVL.

The CDR3 bases are TGTGCCAGCAGCTTAGGGAGCGGGAGTGGAAACACCATATATTTT. It specifies CASSLGSGSGNTIYF. The chain carries TRBV7-9 and TRBJ1-3; D unclear. V lost 1 base and J 3 bases, leaving 10 bases between the germline ends. The germline gives CDR1 SEHNR, CDR2 FQNEAQ (reference sequence). The CDR3 is made up of 15 amino acids.